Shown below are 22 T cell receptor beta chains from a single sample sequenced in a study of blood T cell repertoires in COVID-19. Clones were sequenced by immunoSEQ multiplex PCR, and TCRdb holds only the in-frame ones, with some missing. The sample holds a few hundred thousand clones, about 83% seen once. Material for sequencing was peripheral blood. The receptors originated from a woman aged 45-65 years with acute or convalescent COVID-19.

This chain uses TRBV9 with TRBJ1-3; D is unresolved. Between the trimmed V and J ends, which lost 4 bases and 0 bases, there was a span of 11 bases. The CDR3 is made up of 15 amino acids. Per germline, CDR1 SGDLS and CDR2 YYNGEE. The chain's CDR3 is CASSKRGFSGNTIYF. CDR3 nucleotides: TGTGCCAGCAGCAAAAGAGGGTTCTCTGGAAACACCATATATTTT.

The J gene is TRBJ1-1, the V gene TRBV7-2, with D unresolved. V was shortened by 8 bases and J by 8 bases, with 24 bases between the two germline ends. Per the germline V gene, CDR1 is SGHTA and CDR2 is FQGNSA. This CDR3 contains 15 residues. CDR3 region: CASCPRLGTGLEAFF. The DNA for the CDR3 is TGTGCCAGCTGTCCCAGGCTGGGTACCGGTTTGGAAGCTTTCTTT. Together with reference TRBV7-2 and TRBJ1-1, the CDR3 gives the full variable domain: GAGVSQSPSNKVTEKGKDVELRCDPISGHTALYWYRQSLGQGLEFLIYFQGNSAPDKSGLPSDRFSAERTGGSVSTLTIQRTQQEDSAVYLCASCPRLGTGLEAFFGQGTRLTVV.

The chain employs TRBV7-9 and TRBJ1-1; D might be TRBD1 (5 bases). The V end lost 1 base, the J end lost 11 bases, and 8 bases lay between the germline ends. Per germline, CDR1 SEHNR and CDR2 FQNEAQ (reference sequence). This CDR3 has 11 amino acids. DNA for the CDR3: TGTGCCAGCAGCTTAGGACAGTGGGCTTTCTTT. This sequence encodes CASSLGQWAFF.

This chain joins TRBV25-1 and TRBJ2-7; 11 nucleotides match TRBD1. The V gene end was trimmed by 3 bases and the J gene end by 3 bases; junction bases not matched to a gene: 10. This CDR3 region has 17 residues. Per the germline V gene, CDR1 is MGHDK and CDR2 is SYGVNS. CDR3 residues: CASSDLKPGQGGYEQYF. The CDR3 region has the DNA TGTGCCAGCAGTGACCTAAAGCCGGGACAGGGGGGCTACGAGCAGTACTTC.

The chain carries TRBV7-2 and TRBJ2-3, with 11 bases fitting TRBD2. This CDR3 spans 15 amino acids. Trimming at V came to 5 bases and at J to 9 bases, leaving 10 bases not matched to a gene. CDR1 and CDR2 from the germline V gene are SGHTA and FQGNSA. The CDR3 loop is CASSPTVAGGLTQYF. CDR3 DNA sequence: TGTGCCAGCAGCCCTACGGTAGCGGGAGGGCTGACGCAGTATTTT.

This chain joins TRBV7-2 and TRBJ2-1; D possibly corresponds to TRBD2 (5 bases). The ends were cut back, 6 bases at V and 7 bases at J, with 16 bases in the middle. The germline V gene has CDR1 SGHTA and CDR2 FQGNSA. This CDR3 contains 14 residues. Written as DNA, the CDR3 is TGTGCCAGCAGTCGGAGAGGGTCGAATAATGAGCAGTTCTTC. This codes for CASSRRGSNNEQFF.

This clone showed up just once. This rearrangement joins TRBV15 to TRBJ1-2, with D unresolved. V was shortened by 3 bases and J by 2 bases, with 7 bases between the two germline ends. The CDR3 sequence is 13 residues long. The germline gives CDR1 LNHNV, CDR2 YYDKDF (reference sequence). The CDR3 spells CATSSGGNYGYTF. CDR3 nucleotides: TGTGCCACCAGCAGTGGAGGCAACTATGGCTACACCTTC.

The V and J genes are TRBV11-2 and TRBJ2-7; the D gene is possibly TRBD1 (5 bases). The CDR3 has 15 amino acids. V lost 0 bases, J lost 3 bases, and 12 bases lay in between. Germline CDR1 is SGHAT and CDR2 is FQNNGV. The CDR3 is CASSLEGRAGYEQYF. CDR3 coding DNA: TGTGCCAGCAGCTTAGAGGGCAGGGCAGGCTACGAGCAGTACTTC.

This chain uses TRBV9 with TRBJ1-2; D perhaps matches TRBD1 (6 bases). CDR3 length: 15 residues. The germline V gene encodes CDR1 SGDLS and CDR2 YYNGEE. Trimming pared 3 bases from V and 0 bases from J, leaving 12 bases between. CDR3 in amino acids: CASSARQETNYGYTF. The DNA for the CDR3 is TGTGCCAGCAGCGCCCGACAGGAAACTAACTATGGCTACACCTTC.

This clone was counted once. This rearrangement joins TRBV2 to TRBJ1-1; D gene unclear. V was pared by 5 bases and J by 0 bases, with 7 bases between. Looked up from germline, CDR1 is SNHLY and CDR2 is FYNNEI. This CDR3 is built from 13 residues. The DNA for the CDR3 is TGTGCCAGCAGTCCCGAGATGAACACTGAAGCTTTCTTT. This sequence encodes CASSPEMNTEAFF.

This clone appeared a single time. CDR3 in DNA: TGTGCCAGCAGTTCGGGACAGGGAGGCACAGATACGCAGTATTTT. This encodes CASSSGQGGTDTQYF. V and J are TRBV28 and TRBJ2-3, with 9 bases that match TRBD1. J gave up 1 base and V 4 bases, and 3 bases lay outside the gene matches. CDR3 length equals 15 residues. The V gene's germline CDR1 is MDHEN and CDR2 SYDVKM.

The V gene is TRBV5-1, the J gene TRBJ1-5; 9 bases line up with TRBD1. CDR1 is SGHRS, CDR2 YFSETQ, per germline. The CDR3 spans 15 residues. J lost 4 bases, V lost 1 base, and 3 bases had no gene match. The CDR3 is CASSLYGTGNQPQHF. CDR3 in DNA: TGCGCCAGCAGCTTGTACGGGACAGGGAATCAGCCCCAGCATTTT.

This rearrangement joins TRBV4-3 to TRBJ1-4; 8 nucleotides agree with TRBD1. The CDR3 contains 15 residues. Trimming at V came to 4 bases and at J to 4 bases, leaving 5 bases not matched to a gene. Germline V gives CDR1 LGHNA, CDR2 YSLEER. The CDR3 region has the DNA TGCGCCAGCAGCCCAGGACAGGGAAGTAATGAAAAACTGTTTTTT. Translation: CASSPGQGSNEKLFF.

CDR3 region: CASSLGLAGVRELFF. CDR3 nucleotide sequence: TGTGCCAGCAGCTTAGGGCTAGCGGGGGTACGGGAGCTGTTTTTT. The J gene is TRBJ2-2, the V gene TRBV11-2; 10 bases map to TRBD2. Germline CDR1 SGHAT, CDR2 FQNNGV. Trimming cost V 1 base and J 9 bases; bases outside gene matches: 5. CDR3 length: 15 amino acids.

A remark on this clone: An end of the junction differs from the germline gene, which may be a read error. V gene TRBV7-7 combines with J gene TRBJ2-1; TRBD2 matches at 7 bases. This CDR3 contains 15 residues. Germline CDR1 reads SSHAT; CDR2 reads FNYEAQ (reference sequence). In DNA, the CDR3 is TGTGCTAGCAGCTCCGGGACTACCCTGTGGGATGAGCAGTTCTTC. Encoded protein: CASSSGTTLWDEQFF.

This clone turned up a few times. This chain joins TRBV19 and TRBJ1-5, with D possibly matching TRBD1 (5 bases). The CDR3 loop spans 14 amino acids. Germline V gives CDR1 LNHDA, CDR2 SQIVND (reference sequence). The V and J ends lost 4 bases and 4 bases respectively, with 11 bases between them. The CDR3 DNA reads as TGTGCCAGTAGTACCACAGGAATAAATCAGCCCCAGCATTTT. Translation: CASSTTGINQPQHF.

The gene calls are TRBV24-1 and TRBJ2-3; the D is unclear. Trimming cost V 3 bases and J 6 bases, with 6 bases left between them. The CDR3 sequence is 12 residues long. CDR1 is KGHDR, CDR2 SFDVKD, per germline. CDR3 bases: TGTGCCACCAGTGATGCCGAGGATACGCAGTATTTT. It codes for CATSDAEDTQYF.

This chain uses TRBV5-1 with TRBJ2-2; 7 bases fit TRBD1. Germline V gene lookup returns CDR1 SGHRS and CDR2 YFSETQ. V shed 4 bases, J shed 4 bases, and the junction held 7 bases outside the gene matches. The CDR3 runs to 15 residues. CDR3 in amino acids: CASSTTGPLTGELFF. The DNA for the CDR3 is TGCGCCAGCAGCACGACAGGGCCCCTCACCGGGGAGCTGTTTTTT.

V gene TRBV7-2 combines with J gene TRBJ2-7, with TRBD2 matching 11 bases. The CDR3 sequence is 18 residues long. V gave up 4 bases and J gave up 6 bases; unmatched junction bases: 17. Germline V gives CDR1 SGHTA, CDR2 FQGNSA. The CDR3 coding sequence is TGTGCCAGCAGCTGGGTGGGGGCTCTAGCGGGAGGATCGACCGAGCAGTACTTC. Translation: CASSWVGALAGGSTEQYF. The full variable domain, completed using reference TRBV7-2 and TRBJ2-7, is GAGVSQSPSNKVTEKGKDVELRCDPISGHTALYWYRQSLGQGLEFLIYFQGNSAPDKSGLPSDRFSAERTGGSVSTLTIQRTQQEDSAVYLCASSWVGALAGGSTEQYFGPGTRLTVT.

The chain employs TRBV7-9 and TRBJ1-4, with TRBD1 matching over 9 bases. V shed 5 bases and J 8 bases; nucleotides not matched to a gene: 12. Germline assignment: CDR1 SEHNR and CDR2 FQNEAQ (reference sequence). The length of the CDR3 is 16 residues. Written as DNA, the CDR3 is TGTGCCAGCAGCGGCCGGGGACAGGGATCGGGCGAAAAACTGTTTTTT. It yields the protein CASSGRGQGSGEKLFF.

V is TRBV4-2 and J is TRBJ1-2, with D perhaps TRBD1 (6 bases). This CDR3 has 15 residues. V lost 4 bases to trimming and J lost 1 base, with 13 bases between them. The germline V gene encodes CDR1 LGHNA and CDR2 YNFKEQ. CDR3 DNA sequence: TGTGCCAGCAGCCCGCGAATGGACAGTAACTATGGCTACACCTTC. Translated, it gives CASSPRMDSNYGYTF.

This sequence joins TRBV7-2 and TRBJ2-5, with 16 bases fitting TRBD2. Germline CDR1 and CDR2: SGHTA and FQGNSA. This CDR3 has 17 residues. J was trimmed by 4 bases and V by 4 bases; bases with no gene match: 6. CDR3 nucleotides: TGTGCCAGCAGCTCGACCGGGACTAGCGGGGGGGGAGAGACCCAGTACTTC. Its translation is CASSSTGTSGGGETQYF.